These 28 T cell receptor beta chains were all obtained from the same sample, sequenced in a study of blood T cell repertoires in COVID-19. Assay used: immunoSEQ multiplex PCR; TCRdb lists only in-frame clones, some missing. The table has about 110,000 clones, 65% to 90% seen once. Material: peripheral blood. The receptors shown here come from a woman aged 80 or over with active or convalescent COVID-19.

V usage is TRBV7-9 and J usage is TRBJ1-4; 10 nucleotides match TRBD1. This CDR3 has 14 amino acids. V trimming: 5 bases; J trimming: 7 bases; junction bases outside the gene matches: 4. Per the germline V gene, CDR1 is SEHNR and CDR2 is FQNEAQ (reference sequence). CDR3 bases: TGTGCCAGCAGCAGACAGGGGGCGGTTGAAAAACTGTTTTTT. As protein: CASSRQGAVEKLFF.

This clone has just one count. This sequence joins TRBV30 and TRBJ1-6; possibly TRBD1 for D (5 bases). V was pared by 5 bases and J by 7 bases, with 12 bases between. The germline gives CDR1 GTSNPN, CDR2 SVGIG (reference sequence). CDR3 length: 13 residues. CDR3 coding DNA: TGTGCCTGGGGGACCCTGGGCAATTCACCCCTCCACTTT. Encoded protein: CAWGTLGNSPLHF.

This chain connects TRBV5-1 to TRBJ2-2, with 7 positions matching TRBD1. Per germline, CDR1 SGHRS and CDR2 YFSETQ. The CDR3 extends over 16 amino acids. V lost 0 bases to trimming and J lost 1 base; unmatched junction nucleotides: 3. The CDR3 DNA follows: TGCGCCAGCAGCTTGGCGGGACAGAAGAACACCGGGGAGCTGTTTTTT. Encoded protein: CASSLAGQKNTGELFF.

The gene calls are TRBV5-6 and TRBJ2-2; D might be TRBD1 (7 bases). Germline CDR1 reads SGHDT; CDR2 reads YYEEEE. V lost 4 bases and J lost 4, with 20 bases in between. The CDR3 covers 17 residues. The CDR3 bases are TGTGCCAGCAGCCCGATAAAACAGGGGAGGAGCACCGGGGAGCTGTTTTTT. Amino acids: CASSPIKQGRSTGELFF.

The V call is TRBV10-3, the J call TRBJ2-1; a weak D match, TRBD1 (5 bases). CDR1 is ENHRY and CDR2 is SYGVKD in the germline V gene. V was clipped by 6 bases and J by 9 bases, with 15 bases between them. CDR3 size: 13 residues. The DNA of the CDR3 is TGTGCCATCAGGGACAAGGACCCACCTGAGCAGTTCTTC. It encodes CAIRDKDPPEQFF.

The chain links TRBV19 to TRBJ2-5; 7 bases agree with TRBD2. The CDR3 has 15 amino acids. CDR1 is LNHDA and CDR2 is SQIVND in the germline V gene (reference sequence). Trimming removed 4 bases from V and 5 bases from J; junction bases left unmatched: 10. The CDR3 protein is CASSRASGTLETQYF. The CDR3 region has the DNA TGTGCCAGTAGTAGGGCCAGCGGGACCCTGGAGACCCAGTACTTC.

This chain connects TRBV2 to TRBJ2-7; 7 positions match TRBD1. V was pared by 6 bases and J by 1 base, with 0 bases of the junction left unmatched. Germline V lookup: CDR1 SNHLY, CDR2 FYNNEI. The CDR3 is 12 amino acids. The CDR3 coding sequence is TGTGCCAGCAGGGACAGGTCCTACGAGCAGTACTTC. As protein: CASRDRSYEQYF.

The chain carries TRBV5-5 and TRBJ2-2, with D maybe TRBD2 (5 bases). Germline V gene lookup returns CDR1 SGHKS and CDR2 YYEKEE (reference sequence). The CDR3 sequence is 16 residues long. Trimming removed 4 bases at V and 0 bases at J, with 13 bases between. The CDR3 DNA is TGTGCCAGCAGCCCACTCCGGGGAGCGAACACCGGGGAGCTGTTTTTT. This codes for CASSPLRGANTGELFF.

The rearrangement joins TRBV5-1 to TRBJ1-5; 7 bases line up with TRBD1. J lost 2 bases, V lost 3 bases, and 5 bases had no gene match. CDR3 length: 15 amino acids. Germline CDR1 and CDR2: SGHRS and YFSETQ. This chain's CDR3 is CASSSSGQGNQPQHF. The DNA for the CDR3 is TGCGCCAGCAGCTCGTCCGGACAGGGCAATCAGCCCCAGCATTTT.

CDR3 nucleotides: TGTGCCAGCAGTTACGGCCGTTCAGATACGCAGTATTTT. Its translation is CASSYGRSDTQYF. The chain combines TRBV6-2 or TRBV6-3 with TRBJ2-3, with D unresolved. The V and J ends lost 2 bases and 4 bases respectively, with 7 bases between them. The CDR3 is made up of 13 amino acids. Germline lookup yields CDR1 MNHEY and CDR2 SVGEGT.

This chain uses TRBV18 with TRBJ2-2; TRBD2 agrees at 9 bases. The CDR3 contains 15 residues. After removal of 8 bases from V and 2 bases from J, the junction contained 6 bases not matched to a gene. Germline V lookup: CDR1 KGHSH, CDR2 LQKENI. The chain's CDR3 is CASTLSGSNTGELFF. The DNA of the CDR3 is TGTGCCAGCACTCTTAGCGGGAGTAACACCGGGGAGCTGTTTTTT. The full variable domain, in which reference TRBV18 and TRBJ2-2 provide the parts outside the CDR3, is NAGVMQNPRHLVRRRGQEARLRCSPMKGHSHVYWYRQLPEEGLKFMVYLQKENIIDESGMPKERFSAEFPKEGPSILRIQQVVRGDSAAYFCASTLSGSNTGELFFGEGSRLTVL.

The CDR3 region has the DNA TGCGCCAGCAGACAGATTCTTACTTCTAACTATGGCTACACCTTC. It yields the protein CASRQILTSNYGYTF. The chain is built from TRBV4-1 and TRBJ1-2, with D hard to call. The germline V and J ends were trimmed by 6 bases and 0 bases, with 14 bases remaining between them. The CDR3 length is 15 residues. The germline V gene encodes CDR1 MGHRA and CDR2 YSYEKL.

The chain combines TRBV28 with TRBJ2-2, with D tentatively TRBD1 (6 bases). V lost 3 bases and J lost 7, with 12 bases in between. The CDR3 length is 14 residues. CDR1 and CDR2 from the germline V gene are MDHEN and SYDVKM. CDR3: CASSFGDRRGELFF. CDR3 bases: TGTGCCAGCAGTTTTGGCGACAGGCGCGGGGAGCTGTTTTTT. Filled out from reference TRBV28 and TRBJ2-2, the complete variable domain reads DVKVTQSSRYLVKRTGEKVFLECVQDMDHENMFWYRQDPGLGLRLIYFSYDVKMKEKGDIPEGYSVSREKKERFSLILESASTNQTSMYLCASSFGDRRGELFFGEGSRLTVL.

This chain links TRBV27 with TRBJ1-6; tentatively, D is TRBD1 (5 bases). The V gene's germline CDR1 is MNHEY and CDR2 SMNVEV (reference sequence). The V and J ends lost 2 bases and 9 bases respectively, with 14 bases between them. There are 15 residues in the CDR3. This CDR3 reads CASSLGGAKGSPLHF. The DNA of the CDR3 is TGTGCCAGCAGTTTAGGTGGGGCCAAGGGTTCACCCCTCCACTTT.

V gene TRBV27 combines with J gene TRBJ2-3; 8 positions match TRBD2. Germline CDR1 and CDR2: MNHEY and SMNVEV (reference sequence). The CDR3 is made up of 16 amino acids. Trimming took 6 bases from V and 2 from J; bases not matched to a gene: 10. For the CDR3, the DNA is TGTGCCAGCAGGTCACTGGCGGGGGGTATCACAGATACGCAGTATTTT. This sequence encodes CASRSLAGGITDTQYF.

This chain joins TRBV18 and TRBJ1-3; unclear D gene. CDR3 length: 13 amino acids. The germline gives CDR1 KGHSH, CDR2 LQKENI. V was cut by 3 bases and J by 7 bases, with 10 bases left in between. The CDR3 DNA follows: TGTGCCAGCTCACCGCCAGTAACGAACACCATATATTTT. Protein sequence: CASSPPVTNTIYF. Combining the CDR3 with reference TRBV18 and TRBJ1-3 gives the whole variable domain NAGVMQNPRHLVRRRGQEARLRCSPMKGHSHVYWYRQLPEEGLKFMVYLQKENIIDESGMPKERFSAEFPKEGPSILRIQQVVRGDSAAYFCASSPPVTNTIYFGEGSWLTVV.

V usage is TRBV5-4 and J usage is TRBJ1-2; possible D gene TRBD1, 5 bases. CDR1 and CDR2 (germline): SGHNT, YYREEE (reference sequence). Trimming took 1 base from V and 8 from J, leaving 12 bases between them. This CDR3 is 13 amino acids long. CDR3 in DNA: TGTGCCAGCAGCTTGCAGGGTTCGGGCGGCTACACCTTC. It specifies CASSLQGSGGYTF.

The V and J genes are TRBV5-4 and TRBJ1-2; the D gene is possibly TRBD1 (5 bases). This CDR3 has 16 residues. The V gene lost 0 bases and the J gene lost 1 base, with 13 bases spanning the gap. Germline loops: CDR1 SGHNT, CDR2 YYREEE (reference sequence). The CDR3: CASSLDGARGNYGYTF. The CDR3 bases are TGTGCCAGCAGCTTGGACGGGGCGCGGGGTAACTATGGCTACACCTTC.

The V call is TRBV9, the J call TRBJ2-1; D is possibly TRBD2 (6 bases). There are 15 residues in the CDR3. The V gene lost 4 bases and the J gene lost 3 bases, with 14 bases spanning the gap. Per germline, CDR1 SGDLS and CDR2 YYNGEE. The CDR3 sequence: CASSPHVADYNEQFF. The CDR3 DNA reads TGTGCCAGCAGCCCCCATGTAGCGGACTACAATGAGCAGTTCTTC.

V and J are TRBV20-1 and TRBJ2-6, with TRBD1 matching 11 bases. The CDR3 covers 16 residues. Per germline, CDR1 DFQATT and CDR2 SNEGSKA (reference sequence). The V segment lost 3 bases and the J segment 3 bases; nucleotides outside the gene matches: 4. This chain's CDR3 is CSASRTGGYGANVLTF. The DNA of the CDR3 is TGCAGTGCTAGTCGGACAGGGGGCTATGGGGCCAACGTCCTGACTTTC.

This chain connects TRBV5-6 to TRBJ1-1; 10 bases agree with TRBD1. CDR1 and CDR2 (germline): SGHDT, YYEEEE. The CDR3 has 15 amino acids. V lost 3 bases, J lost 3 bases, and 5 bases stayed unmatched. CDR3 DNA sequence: TGTGCCAGCAGCTCATCAGGGACAGGGGACACTGAAGCTTTCTTT. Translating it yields CASSSSGTGDTEAFF.

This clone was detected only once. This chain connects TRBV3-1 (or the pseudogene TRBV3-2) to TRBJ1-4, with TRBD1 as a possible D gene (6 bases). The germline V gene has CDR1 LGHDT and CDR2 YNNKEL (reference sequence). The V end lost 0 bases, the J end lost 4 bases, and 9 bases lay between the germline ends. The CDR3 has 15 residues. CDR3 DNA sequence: TGTGCCAGCAGCCAAGATCAGGGGTTTAATGAAAAACTGTTTTTT. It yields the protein CASSQDQGFNEKLFF.

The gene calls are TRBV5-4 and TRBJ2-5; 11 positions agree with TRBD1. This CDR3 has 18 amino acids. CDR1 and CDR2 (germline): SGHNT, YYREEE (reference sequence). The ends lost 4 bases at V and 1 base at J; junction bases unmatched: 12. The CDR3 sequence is CASSPSLGTGGPQETQYF. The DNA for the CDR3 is TGTGCCAGCAGCCCGTCGCTCGGGACAGGGGGTCCCCAAGAGACCCAGTACTTC.

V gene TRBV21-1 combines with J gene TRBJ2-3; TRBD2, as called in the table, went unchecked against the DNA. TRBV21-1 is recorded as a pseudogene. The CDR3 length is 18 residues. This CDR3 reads CASSKAGGRELRTDTQYF. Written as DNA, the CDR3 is TGTGCCAGCAGCAAAGCGGGGGGGAGGGAACTCCGCACAGATACGCAGTATTTT.

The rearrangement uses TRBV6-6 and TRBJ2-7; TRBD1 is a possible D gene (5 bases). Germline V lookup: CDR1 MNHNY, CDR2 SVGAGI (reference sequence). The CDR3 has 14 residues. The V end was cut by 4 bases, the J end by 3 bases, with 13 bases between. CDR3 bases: TGTGCCAGCAGTTTCAGGGTCGGAGTCTACGAGCAGTACTTC. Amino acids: CASSFRVGVYEQYF.

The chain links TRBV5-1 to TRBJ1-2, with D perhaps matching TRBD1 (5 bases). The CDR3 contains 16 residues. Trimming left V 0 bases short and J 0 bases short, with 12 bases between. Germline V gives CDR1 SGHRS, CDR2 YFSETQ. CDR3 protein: CASSLAPGNANYGYTF. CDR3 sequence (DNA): TGCGCCAGCAGCTTGGCCCCAGGGAATGCTAACTATGGCTACACCTTC. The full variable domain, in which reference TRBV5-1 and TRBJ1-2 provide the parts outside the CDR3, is KAGVTQTPRYLIKTRGQQVTLSCSPISGHRSVSWYQQTPGQGLQFLFEYFSETQRNKGNFPGRFSGRQFSNSRSEMNVSTLELGDSALYLCASSLAPGNANYGYTFGSGTRLTVV.

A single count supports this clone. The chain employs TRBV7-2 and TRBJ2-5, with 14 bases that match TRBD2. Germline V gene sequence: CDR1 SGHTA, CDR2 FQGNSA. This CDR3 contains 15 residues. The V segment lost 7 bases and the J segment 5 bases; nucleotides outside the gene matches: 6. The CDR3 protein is CASTGTSGSRETQYF. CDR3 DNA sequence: TGTGCCAGCACCGGGACTAGCGGGAGTCGGGAGACCCAGTACTTC. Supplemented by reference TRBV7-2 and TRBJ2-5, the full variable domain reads GAGVSQSPSNKVTEKGKDVELRCDPISGHTALYWYRQSLGQGLEFLIYFQGNSAPDKSGLPSDRFSAERTGGSVSTLTIQRTQQEDSAVYLCASTGTSGSRETQYFGPGTRLLVL.

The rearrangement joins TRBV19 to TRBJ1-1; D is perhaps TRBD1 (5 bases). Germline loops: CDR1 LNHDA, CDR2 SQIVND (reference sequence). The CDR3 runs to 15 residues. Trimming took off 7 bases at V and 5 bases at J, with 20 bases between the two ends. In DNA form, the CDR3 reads TGTGCCAGTAATAAACTCACAGGTTTGAGGACTGAAGCTTTCTTT. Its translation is CASNKLTGLRTEAFF.